Listed below are T cell receptor beta chains from one sample, sequenced in a study of blood T cell repertoires in COVID-19. The protocol was immunoSEQ multiplex PCR, while the TCRdb copy is restricted to in-frame clones and leaves out a portion. The repertoire has a few hundred thousand clones, over 80% of them found once; the top ten carry about 9.3%. The sequencing sample was made of PBMCs or T cells enriched from blood (not recorded which). All receptors come from a young man with acute COVID-19. Each CDR3 is given with its conserved first and last residue. The order of the fields is clone size, CDR3 length, V gene, D gene, CDR3 protein. D genes are given only for firm matches. Clone size appears in some rows only: once, few, many, or a class for an expanded clone.

.	17	TRBV25-1	TRBD2	CASSESQGRVGTDTQYF
.	16	TRBV3-1/TRBV3-2	TRBD1	CASSQGGQGAQQPQHF
once	17	TRBV15	TRBD2	CATSRSTSSGTNNEQFF
once	12	TRBV28	TRBD1	CASSYRGTEQYF
.	15	TRBV28	.	CASSPSGTYYNEQFF
.	18	TRBV6-1	.	CASSAPLGEAWSYEKLFF
.	17	TRBV12-2	.	CASRLGLDRGQRSEAFF
.	13	TRBV30	.	CAWSVQERSPLHF
.	15	TRBV5-4	TRBD2	CASSVLAGRTDTQYF
.	14	TRBV27	TRBD1	CASSLRGRHQPQHF
.	15	TRBV6-5	.	CASSYDPVAGNTIYF
.	14	TRBV2	.	CASSRGTAYNEQFF
.	16	TRBV7-2	.	CASSLGGGPSTDTQYF
.	16	TRBV4-1	TRBD2	CASSQSEGAGRDEQFF
.	15	TRBV14	.	CASSRHAGGPYEQYF
once	16	TRBV5-4	TRBD1	CASSSGQGFDTDTQYF
many	16	TRBV9	TRBD1	CASSVWGQSNTGELFF
.	16	TRBV4-1	.	CASSPRAAGTTDTQYF
few	15	TRBV6-1	.	CASSEGQGSYNEQFF
.	16	TRBV24-1	TRBD1	CATSDSGTGISDEQYF
.	13	TRBV28	TRBD1	CASTLEGGAEAFF
once	15	TRBV28	TRBD1	CASSSGTGSSQPQHF
.	16	TRBV4-2	.	CASSQQHREGFEKLFF
.	16	TRBV7-8	TRBD1	CASSPYRDRQNTEAFF
.	15	TRBV15	.	CATSRDPGGTYEQYF
.	12	TRBV6-5	TRBD2	CASGGVYNEQFF
.	15	TRBV28	TRBD1	CASRGRDRINQPQHF
once	12	TRBV28	.	CASSFGNQPQHF
.	17	TRBV3-1/TRBV3-2	TRBD2	CASSQGGLAGGSYEQYF
.	16	TRBV5-1	TRBD2	CASSLEGSGRWETQYF
.	14	TRBV11-2	.	CASNDQGRGYEQYF
.	13	TRBV11-3	TRBD1	CASSRDRDGGYTF
once	13	TRBV28	.	CASSLVLNQPQHF
.	15	TRBV6-6	.	CASSTDRRTDGELFF
.	15	TRBV5-6	TRBD1	CASSGTGTGVFEQYF
.	15	TRBV6-5	TRBD1	CASSPDRGFAYEQYF
.	15	TRBV5-6	TRBD1	CASSWGQGDYNEQFF
.	14	TRBV28	TRBD2	CASSGLAGGYEQYF
once	14	TRBV11-2	.	CASSLWEGDTEAFF
.	18	TRBV4-2	.	CASSPSGGGQGNHTEAFF
.	13	TRBV19	.	CASSIVSDQPQHF
.	14	TRBV10-1	.	CASSESQRGTEQFF
.	17	TRBV7-2	TRBD2	CASSLDNWAGAGDTQYF
once	14	TRBV6-7	.	CASSYSYSQETQYF
.	12	TRBV11-3	TRBD2	CASSSSGNEQFF
.	14	TRBV5-1	.	CASSPGVDGNTIYF
.	17	TRBV5-4	TRBD2	CASSSKTSGRAGETQYF
.	14	TRBV24-1	.	CATSPGPSNQPQHF
.	16	TRBV28	.	CASSLSVILGTDTQYF
few	14	TRBV5-4	.	CASWAAGARNEQFF
.	15	TRBV5-4	TRBD2	CASSPGTSGVYEQYF
once	14	TRBV28	TRBD1	CASIRGDRGNEQFF
.	15	TRBV27	.	CASSSYPIANYGYTF
.	13	TRBV7-8	.	CASSLRRAETQYF
.	14	TRBV25-1	.	CASSESLARNEQFF